Sequencing of this T cell receptor beta chain was carried out in a study of shared clonotypes between healthy human individuals. Study-level results: Sharing across four donors was highest in naive CD4 (roughly 5%) and lowest in memory CD8 (approximately 0.4%).

This CDR3 is built from 15 residues. Germline V gene sequence: CDR1 WSHSY, CDR2 SAAADI. With 5 bases removed from V and 9 bases from J, the gap between germline ends came to 19 bases. Of note for this clone: Its specificity is unknown.

Caucasian adults residing in Nashville, Tennessee made up all the donors. Deep was the level used in running the assay. The table came from immunoSEQ multiplex PCR; TCRdb's copy has only in-frame clones and leaves some out. The data show 2,500,000 or so clones, 90% to 95% seen once. This rearrangement joins TRBV10-2 to TRBJ2-2, with D maybe TRBD2 (5 bases). The source of this sequence is a man younger than 35 in good health. Some clones in this sample may be carry-over from other donors' samples. The sample consisted of naive CD4+ T cells from PBMCs. Stated subset: CD45RA+ positively selected. This chain's CDR3 is CASSSGPRDGRELFF. The CDR3 DNA follows: TGCGCCAGCAGTTCCGGCCCCCGCGACGGGAGGGAGCTGTTTTTT.